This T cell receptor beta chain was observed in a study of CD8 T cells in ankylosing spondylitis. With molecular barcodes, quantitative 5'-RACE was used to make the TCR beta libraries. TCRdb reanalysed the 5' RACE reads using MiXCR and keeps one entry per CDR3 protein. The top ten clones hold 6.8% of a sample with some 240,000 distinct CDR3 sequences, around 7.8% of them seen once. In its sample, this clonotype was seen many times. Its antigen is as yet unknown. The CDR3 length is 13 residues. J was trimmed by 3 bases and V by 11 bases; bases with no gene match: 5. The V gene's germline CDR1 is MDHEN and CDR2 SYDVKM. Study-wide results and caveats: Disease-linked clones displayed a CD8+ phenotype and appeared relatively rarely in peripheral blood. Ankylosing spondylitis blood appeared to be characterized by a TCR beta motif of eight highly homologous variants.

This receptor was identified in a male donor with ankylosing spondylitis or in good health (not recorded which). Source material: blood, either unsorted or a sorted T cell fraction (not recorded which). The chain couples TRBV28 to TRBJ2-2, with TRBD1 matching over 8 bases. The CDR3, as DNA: TGTGCCTGCCTGGACAGGGACACCGGGGAGCTGTTTTTT. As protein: CACLDRDTGELFF.